The 10 T cell receptor beta chains below all came from one sample that was sequenced in a study of chemoradiotherapy in HPV16-positive cancers. Assay used: immunoSEQ multiplex PCR; TCRdb lists only in-frame clones, some missing. The sample shows tens of thousands of clones, about nine tenths of them seen only once. The input for sequencing was blood, taken from a patient who underwent chemoradiotherapy. Receptors originate from a human donor with HPV-associated anogenital cancer.

This clone was seen more than once but under ten times. V is TRBV5-1 and J is TRBJ2-3, with a weak D call TRBD2 (6 bases). This CDR3 region has 14 residues. V lost 4 bases, J lost 5 bases, and 14 bases lay in between. CDR1 is SGHRS and CDR2 is YFSETQ in the germline V gene. DNA for the CDR3: TGCGCCAGCAGCCCGGGGACGCGGGGAGATACGCAGTATTTT. Translation gives CASSPGTRGDTQYF.

V gene TRBV29-1 combines with J gene TRBJ1-3, with D unresolved. The CDR3 loop spans 14 amino acids. Per germline, CDR1 SQVTM and CDR2 ANQGSEA. The V gene lost 5 bases and the J gene lost 1 base, with 12 bases spanning the gap. This CDR3 is CSVSTITSGNTIYF. In nucleotides, the CDR3 is TGCAGCGTTTCGACAATTACTTCTGGAAACACCATATATTTT.

V gene TRBV5-1 combines with J gene TRBJ1-1; TRBD1 might be the D (5 bases). Germline CDR1 reads SGHRS; CDR2 reads YFSETQ. The CDR3 has 12 amino acids. Trimming took 4 bases from V and 3 from J, leaving 7 bases between them. The CDR3 region is CASSKGDTEAFF. CDR3 coding DNA: TGCGCCAGCAGCAAAGGGGACACTGAAGCTTTCTTT. Full variable domain (rest looked up from reference TRBV5-1 and TRBJ1-1): KAGVTQTPRYLIKTRGQQVTLSCSPISGHRSVSWYQQTPGQGLQFLFEYFSETQRNKGNFPGRFSGRQFSNSRSEMNVSTLELGDSALYLCASSKGDTEAFFGQGTRLTVV.

V usage is TRBV10-3 and J usage is TRBJ1-2; 9 bases are a match to TRBD1. The CDR3 sequence is 13 residues long. Unmatched junction bases numbered 2, after V lost 6 bases and J lost 3 bases. Germline V gene sequence: CDR1 ENHRY, CDR2 SYGVKD. In DNA, the CDR3 is TGTGCCATCAGGGGACAGGGTGACTATGGCTACACCTTC. It is translated as CAIRGQGDYGYTF.

The genes are TRBV7-9 and TRBJ2-5, with TRBD1 as a possible D gene (6 bases). Between the trimmed V and J ends, which lost 4 bases and 2 bases, there was a span of 14 bases. The CDR3 runs 15 residues. CDR1 SEHNR and CDR2 FQNEAQ come from the germline V gene (reference sequence). The CDR3 nucleotides read TGTGCCAGCAGCTCCCCCAATCAGGGGCAAGAGACCCAGTACTTC. This translates into CASSSPNQGQETQYF. Full variable domain (remainder filled in from reference TRBV7-9 and TRBJ2-5): DTGVSQNPRHKITKRGQNVTFRCDPISEHNRLYWYRQTLGQGPEFLTYFQNEAQLEKSRLLSDRFSAERPKGSFSTLEIQRTEQGDSAMYLCASSSPNQGQETQYFGPGTRLLVL.

This chain connects TRBV2 to TRBJ1-2; 9 nucleotides align to TRBD1. From germline, CDR1 is SNHLY and CDR2 FYNNEI. The CDR3 is made up of 16 amino acids. Unmatched junction bases numbered 11, after V lost 4 bases and J lost 5 bases. The CDR3 is CASSGTGGPATYGYTF. In DNA form, the CDR3 reads TGTGCCAGCAGTGGAACAGGGGGCCCGGCTACGTATGGCTACACCTTC.

This clone has only one observation. The chain has TRBV4-1 and TRBJ1-1; D unclear. V lost 3 bases and J 0 bases, leaving 8 bases between the germline ends. Germline V gene lookup returns CDR1 MGHRA and CDR2 YSYEKL. The CDR3 is 14 amino acids. CDR3 protein: CASSHAPMNTEAFF. In DNA, the CDR3 is TGCGCCAGCAGCCACGCACCCATGAACACTGAAGCTTTCTTT.

V usage is TRBV5-4 and J usage is TRBJ1-2; D unclear. The CDR3 totals 11 residues. The germline V and J ends were trimmed by 8 bases and 8 bases, with 13 bases remaining between them. Germline assignment: CDR1 SGHNT and CDR2 YYREEE (reference sequence). The CDR3 loop is CASRLMGGYTF. DNA for the CDR3: TGTGCCAGTAGGCTCATGGGGGGCTACACCTTC.

The chain links TRBV7-6 to TRBJ2-7, with 10 bases matching TRBD1. The CDR3 covers 15 residues. With 1 base clipped from V and 2 bases from J, the junction kept 2 bases outside the gene matches. CDR1 and CDR2 from the germline V gene are SGHVS and FNYEAQ. The CDR3 region has the DNA TGTGCCAGCAGCTTAGGGGACAGGGGAACCTACGAGCAGTACTTC. The encoded protein is CASSLGDRGTYEQYF.

The V gene is TRBV28, the J gene TRBJ1-4; D is unresolved. The CDR3 extends over 16 amino acids. V lost 2 bases and J lost 1, with 11 bases in between. CDR1 and CDR2 from the germline V gene are MDHEN and SYDVKM. CDR3 sequence: CASSLRPTGTNEKLFF. The CDR3 nucleotides read TGTGCCAGCAGTTTACGTCCGACCGGAACTAATGAAAAACTGTTTTTT.